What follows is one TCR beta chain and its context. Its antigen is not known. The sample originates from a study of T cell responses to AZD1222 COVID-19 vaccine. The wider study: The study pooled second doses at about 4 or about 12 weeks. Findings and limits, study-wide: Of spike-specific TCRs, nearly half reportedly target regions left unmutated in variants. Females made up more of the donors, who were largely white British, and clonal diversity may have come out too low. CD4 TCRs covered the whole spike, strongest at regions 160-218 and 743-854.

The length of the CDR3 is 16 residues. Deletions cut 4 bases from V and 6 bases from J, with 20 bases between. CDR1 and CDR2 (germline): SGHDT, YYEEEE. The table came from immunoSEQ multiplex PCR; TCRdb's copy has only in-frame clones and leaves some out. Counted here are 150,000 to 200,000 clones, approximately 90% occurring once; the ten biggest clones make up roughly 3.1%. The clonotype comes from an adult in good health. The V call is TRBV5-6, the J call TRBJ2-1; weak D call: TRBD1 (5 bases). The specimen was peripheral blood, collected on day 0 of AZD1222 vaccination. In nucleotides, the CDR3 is TGTGCCAGCAGCGCCCCAGTGGACACGGCACGCAATGAGCAGTTCTTC. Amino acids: CASSAPVDTARNEQFF. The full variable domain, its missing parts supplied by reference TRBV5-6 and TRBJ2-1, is DAGVTQSPTHLIKTRGQQVTLRCSPKSGHDTVSWYQQALGQGPQFIFQYYEEEERQRGNFPDRFSGHQFPNYSSELNVNALLLGDSALYLCASSAPVDTARNEQFFGPGTRLTVL.